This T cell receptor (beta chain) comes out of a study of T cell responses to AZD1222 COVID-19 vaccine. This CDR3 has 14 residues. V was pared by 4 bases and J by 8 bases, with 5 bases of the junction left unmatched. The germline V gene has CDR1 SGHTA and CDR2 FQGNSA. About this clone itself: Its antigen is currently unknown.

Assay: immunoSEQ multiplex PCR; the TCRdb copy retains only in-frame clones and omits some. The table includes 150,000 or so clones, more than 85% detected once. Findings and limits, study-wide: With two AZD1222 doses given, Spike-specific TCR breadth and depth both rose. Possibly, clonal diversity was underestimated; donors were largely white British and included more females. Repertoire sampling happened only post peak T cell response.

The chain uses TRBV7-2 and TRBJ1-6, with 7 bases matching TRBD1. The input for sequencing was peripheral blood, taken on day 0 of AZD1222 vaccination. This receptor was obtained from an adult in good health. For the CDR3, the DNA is TGTGCCAGCAGCTCAAACAGGGGTGATTCACCCCTCCACTTT. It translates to CASSSNRGDSPLHF. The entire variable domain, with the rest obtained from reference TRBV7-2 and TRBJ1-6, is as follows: GAGVSQSPSNKVTEKGKDVELRCDPISGHTALYWYRQSLGQGLEFLIYFQGNSAPDKSGLPSDRFSAERTGGSVSTLTIQRTQQEDSAVYLCASSSNRGDSPLHFGNGTRLTVT.